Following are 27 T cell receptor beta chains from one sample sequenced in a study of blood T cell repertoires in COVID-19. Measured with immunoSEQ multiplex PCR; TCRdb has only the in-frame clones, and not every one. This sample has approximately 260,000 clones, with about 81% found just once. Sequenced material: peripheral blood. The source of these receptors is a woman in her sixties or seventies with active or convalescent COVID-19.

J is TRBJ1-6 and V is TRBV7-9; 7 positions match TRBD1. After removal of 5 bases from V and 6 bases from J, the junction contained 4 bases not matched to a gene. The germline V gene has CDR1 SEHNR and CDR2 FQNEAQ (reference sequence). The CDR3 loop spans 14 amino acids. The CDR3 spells CASSPDRSNSPLHF. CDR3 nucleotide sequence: TGTGCCAGCAGCCCGGACAGGAGTAATTCACCCCTCCACTTT.

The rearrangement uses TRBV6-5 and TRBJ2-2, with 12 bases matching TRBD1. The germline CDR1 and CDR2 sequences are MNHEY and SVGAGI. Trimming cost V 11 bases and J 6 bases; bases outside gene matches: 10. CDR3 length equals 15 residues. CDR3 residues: CAVRDRGLGSGELFF. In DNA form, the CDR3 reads TGTGCCGTCCGGGACAGGGGGCTTGGGTCCGGGGAGCTGTTTTTT.

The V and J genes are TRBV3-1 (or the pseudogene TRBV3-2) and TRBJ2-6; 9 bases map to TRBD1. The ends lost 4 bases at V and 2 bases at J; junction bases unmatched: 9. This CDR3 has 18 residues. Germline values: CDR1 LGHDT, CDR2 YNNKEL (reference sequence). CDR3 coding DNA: TGTGCCAGCAGCCCGACAGGGGGTTTGTTCGCTGGGGCCAACGTCCTGACTTTC. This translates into CASSPTGGLFAGANVLTF.

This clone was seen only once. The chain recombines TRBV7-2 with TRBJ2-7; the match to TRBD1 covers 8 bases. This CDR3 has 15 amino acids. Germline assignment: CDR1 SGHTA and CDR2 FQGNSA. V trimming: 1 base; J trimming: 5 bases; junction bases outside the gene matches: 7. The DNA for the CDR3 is TGTGCCAGCAGCTTAGTCAGGACAGGGAACCACGAGCAGTACTTC. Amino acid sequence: CASSLVRTGNHEQYF. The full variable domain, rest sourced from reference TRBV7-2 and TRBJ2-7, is GAGVSQSPSNKVTEKGKDVELRCDPISGHTALYWYRQSLGQGLEFLIYFQGNSAPDKSGLPSDRFSAERTGGSVSTLTIQRTQQEDSAVYLCASSLVRTGNHEQYFGPGTRLTVT.

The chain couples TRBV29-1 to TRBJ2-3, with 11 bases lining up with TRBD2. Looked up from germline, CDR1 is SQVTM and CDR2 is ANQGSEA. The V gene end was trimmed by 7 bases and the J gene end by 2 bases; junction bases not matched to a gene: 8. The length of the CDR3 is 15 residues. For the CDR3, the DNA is TGCAGCGCTACCCTAGCGGGGGGACTCACAGATACGCAGTATTTT. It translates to CSATLAGGLTDTQYF.

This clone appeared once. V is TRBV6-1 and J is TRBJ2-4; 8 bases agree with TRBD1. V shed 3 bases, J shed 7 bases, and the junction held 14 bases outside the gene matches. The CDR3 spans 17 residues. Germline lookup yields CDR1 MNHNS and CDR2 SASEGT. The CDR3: CASSERHPGGKGNIQYF. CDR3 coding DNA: TGTGCCAGCAGTGAGAGGCACCCAGGGGGCAAAGGGAACATTCAGTACTTC.

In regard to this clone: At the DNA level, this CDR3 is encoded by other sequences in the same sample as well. The CDR3 DNA reads as TGTGCCAGTACCCCGGGACAGGGGTCGTACGAGCAGTACTTC. Protein product: CASTPGQGSYEQYF. The chain recombines TRBV19 with TRBJ2-7, with 10 bases identical to TRBD1. With 7 bases clipped from V and 4 bases from J, the junction kept 7 bases outside the gene matches. This CDR3 region has 14 residues. Germline V gene sequence: CDR1 LNHDA, CDR2 SQIVND (reference sequence). The full variable domain, in which reference TRBV19 and TRBJ2-7 provide the parts outside the CDR3, is DGGITQSPKYLFRKEGQNVTLSCEQNLNHDAMYWYRQDPGQGLRLIYYSQIVNDFQKGDIAEGYSVSREKKESFPLTVTSAQKNPTAFYLCASTPGQGSYEQYFGPGTRLTVT.

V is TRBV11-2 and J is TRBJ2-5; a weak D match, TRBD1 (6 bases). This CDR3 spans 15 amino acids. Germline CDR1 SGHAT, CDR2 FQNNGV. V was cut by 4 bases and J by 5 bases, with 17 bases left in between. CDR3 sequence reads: CASSYRYGQGETQYF. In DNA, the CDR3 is TGTGCCAGCAGCTACAGATACGGGCAGGGGGAGACCCAGTACTTC.

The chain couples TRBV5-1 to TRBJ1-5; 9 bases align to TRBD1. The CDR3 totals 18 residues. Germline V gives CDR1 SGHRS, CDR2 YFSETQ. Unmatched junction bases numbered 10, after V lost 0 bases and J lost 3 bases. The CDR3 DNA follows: TGCGCCAGCAGCTTGGCCTCCCGGGACAGGGCCGACAATCAGCCCCAGCATTTT. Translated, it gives CASSLASRDRADNQPQHF.

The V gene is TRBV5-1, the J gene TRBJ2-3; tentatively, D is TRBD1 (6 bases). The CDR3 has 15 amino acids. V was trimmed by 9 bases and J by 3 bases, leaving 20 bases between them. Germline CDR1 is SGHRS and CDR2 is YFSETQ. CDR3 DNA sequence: TGCGCCACCAACAAGGGGGATAGAGAAACAGATACGCAGTATTTT. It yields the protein CATNKGDRETDTQYF.

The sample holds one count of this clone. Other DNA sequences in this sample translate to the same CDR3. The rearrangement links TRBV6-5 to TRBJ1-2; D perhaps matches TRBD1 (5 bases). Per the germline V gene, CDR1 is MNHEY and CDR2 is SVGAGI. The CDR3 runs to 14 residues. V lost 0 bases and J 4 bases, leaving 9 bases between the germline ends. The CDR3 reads CASSYSGRGYGYTF. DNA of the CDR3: TGTGCCAGCAGTTACTCGGGGCGGGGCTATGGCTACACCTTC.

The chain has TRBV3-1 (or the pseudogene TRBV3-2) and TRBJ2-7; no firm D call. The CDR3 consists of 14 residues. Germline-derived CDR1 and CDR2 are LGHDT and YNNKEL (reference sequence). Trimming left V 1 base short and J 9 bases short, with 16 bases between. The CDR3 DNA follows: TGTGCCAGCAGCCAAGCGGCAACTTCTCTAGGGCAGTACTTC. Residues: CASSQAATSLGQYF.

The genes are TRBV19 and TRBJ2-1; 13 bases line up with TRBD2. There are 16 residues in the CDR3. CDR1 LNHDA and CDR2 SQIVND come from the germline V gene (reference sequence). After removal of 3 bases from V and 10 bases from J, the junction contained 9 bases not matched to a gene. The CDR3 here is CASSMRTSGGYKEQFF. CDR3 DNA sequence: TGTGCCAGTAGTATGAGGACTAGCGGGGGTTATAAGGAGCAGTTCTTC.

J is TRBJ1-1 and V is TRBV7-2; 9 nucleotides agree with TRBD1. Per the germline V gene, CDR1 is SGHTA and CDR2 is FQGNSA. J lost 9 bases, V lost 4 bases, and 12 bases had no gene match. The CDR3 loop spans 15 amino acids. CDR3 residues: CASSSIQGAGSQAFF. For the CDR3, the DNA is TGTGCCAGCAGCTCCATACAGGGGGCTGGCTCCCAAGCTTTCTTT.

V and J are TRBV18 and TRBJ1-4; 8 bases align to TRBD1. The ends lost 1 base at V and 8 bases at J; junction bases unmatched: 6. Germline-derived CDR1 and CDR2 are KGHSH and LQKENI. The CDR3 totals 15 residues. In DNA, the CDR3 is TGTGCCAGCTCACCACGGCAGGGGGCGCGGGAAAAACTGTTTTTT. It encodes CASSPRQGAREKLFF.

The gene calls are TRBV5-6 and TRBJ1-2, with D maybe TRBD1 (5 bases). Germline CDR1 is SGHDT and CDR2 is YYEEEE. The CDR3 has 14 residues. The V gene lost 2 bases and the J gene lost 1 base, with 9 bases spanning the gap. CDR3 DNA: TGTGCCAGCAGCTTTGGGCAGGGTAACTATGGCTACACCTTC. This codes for CASSFGQGNYGYTF.

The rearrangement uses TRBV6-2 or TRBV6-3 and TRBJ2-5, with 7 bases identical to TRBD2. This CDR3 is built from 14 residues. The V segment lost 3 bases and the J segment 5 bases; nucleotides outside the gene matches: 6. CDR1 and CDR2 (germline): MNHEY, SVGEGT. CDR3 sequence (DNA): TGTGCCAGCAGTTATGGGGGGGGACTGGAGACCCAGTACTTC. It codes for CASSYGGGLETQYF.

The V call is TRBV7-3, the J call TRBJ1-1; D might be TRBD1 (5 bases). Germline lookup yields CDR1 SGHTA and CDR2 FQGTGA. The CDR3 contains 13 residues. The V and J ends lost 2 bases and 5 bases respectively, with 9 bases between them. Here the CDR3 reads CASSLQGGTEAFF. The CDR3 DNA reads TGTGCCAGCAGCTTACAGGGCGGTACTGAAGCTTTCTTT.

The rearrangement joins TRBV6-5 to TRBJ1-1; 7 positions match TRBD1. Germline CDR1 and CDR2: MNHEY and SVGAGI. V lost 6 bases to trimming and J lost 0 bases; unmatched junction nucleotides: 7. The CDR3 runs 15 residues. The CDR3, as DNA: TGTGCCAGCAGGACAGGGTTCAATGTGAACACTGAAGCTTTCTTT. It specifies CASRTGFNVNTEAFF.

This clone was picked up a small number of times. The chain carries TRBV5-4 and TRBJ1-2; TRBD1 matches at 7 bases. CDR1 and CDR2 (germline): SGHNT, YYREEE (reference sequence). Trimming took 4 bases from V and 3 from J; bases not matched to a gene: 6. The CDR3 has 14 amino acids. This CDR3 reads CASSPGQDYYGYTF. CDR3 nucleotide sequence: TGTGCCAGCAGCCCCGGACAGGACTACTATGGCTACACCTTC.

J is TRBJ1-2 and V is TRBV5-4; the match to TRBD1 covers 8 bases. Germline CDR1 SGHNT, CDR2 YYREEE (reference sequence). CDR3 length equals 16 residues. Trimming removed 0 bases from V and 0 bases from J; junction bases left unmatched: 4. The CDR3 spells CASSLGQGRSNYGYTF. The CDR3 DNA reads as TGTGCCAGCAGCTTGGGACAGGGGAGGTCTAACTATGGCTACACCTTC.

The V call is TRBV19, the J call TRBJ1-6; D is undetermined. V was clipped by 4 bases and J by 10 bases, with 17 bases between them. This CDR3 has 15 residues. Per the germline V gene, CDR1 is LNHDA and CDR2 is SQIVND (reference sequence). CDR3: CASSTGEGLRSPLHF. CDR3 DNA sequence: TGTGCCAGTAGTACCGGGGAGGGCCTACGGTCACCCCTCCACTTT.

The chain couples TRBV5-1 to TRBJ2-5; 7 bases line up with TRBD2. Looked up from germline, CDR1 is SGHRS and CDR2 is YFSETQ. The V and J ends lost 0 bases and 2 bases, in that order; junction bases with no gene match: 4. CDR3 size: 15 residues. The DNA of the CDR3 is TGCGCCAGCAGCTTGGCCGGACTAGAGCAAGAGACCCAGTACTTC. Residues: CASSLAGLEQETQYF.

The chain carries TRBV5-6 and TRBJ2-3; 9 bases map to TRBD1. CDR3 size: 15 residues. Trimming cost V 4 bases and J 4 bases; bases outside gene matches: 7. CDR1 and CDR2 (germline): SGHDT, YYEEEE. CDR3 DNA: TGTGCCAGCAGCCCCGGACAGGGGAGAGCAGATACGCAGTATTTT. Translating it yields CASSPGQGRADTQYF. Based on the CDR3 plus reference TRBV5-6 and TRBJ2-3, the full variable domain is DAGVTQSPTHLIKTRGQQVTLRCSPKSGHDTVSWYQQALGQGPQFIFQYYEEEERQRGNFPDRFSGHQFPNYSSELNVNALLLGDSALYLCASSPGQGRADTQYFGPGTRLTVL.

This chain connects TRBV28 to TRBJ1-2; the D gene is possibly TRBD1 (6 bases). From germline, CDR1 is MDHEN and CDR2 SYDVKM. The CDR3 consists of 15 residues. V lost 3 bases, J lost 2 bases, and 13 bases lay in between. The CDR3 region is CASSFQGTGNYGYTF. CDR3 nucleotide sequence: TGTGCCAGCAGTTTCCAGGGAACAGGGAACTATGGCTACACCTTC.

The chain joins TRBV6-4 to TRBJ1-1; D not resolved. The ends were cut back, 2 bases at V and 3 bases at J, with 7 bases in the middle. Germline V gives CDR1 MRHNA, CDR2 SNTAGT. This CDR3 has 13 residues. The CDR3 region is CASSDEIDTEAFF. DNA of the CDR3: TGTGCCAGCAGTGACGAGATAGACACTGAAGCTTTCTTT.

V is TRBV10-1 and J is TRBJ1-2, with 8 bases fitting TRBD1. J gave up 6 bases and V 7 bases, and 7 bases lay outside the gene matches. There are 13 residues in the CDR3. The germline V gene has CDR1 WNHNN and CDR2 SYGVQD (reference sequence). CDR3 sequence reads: CASITDRENGYTF. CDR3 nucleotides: TGCGCCAGCATTACGGACAGGGAGAATGGCTACACCTTC.